This record concerns one T cell receptor (beta chain) sequence. The junction had 8 bases not matched to a gene; V was cut back by 4 bases and J by 3 bases. Per the germline V gene, CDR1 is MNHEY and CDR2 is SMNVEV (reference sequence). The length of the CDR3 is 15 residues. The sample is drawn from a study of blood T cell repertoires in COVID-19. Method: immunoSEQ multiplex PCR; TCRdb's copy keeps in-frame clones and lacks some. Among around 36,000 clones listed, about nine tenths were seen once. The TCR sequence derives from a human donor in a cohort sampled during active COVID-19. The sequencing input was peripheral blood. This chain links TRBV27 with TRBJ2-7; TRBD1 matches at 8 bases. The CDR3 DNA reads as TGTGCCAGCAGTTCCCGACAGGGGACCCTCTACGAGCAGTACTTC. This translates into CASSSRQGTLYEQYF.